The 3 T cell receptor beta chains reported below all come from one sample, sequenced in a study of cytomegalovirus exposure and HLA in healthy donors. 60 Vbeta and 13 Jbeta primers were used in PCR. Assay used: immunoSEQ multiplex PCR; TCRdb lists only in-frame clones, some missing. The sample lists under 250,000 clones, 78% seen once, with 3% to 4.5% in the top ten. Sequences were obtained from PBMCs. Every receptor here comes from a male donor in good health and CMV-seronegative.

V usage is TRBV19 and J usage is TRBJ2-3, with TRBD1 identical over 9 bases. There are 16 residues in the CDR3. Germline lookup yields CDR1 LNHDA and CDR2 SQIVND (reference sequence). The trim removed 3 bases at V and 3 bases at J, leaving 7 bases unmatched. The chain's CDR3 is CASSIPGQGMTDTQYF. In DNA, the CDR3 is TGTGCCAGTAGTATCCCCGGACAGGGGATGACAGATACGCAGTATTTT.

V and J are TRBV4-2 and TRBJ1-6; 7 nucleotides agree with TRBD1. Germline-derived CDR1 and CDR2 are LGHNA and YNFKEQ. V lost 4 bases to trimming and J lost 6 bases; unmatched junction nucleotides: 6. The CDR3 length is 15 residues. CDR3 in amino acids: CASSLRQGGNSPLHF. CDR3 DNA: TGTGCCAGCAGCCTTCGACAGGGAGGTAATTCACCCCTCCACTTT.

The chain carries TRBV19 and TRBJ1-2; D gene ambiguous. The CDR3 contains 12 residues. With 3 bases removed from V and 5 bases from J, the gap between germline ends came to 7 bases. Germline V gene sequence: CDR1 LNHDA, CDR2 SQIVND (reference sequence). The CDR3 loop reads CASSMRDYGYTF. The CDR3, as DNA: TGTGCCAGTAGTATGCGGGATTATGGCTACACCTTC.